This TCR beta chain was captured in a study of T cell responses to AZD1222 COVID-19 vaccine. Comments on this clone: Its antigen is not identified.

Regarding the study as a whole: Nearly half of the spike-specific TCRs reportedly recognize variant regions that carry no mutations. Baseline antibody screening turned up just a handful of seropositive AZD1222 recipients.

Second doses were pooled across both intervals (about 4 or about 12 weeks). Germline values: CDR1 SGHNT, CDR2 YENEEA. This CDR3 comprises 15 residues. The trim removed 5 bases at V and 6 bases at J, leaving 13 bases unmatched. The repertoire was sequenced with immunoSEQ multiplex PCR; TCRdb's copy has only in-frame clones and lacks some. Of 120,000 to 150,000 clones listed, 89% are singletons. The sequenced sample was peripheral blood, obtained 28 days after the second AZD1222 dose. This TCR came from an adult who received the AZD1222 COVID-19 vaccine. This chain links TRBV11-3 with TRBJ2-7; TRBD1 agrees at 7 bases. CDR3 sequence (DNA): TGTGCCAGCAGCCAGGACAGGACGACTCGCGGCGAGCAGTACTTC. As protein: CASSQDRTTRGEQYF.